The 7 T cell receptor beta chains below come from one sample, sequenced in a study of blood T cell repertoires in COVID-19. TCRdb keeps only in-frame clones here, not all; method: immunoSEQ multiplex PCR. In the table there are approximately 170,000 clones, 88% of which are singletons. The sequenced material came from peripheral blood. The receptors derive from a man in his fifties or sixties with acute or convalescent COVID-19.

CDR3 coding DNA: TGTGCCAGCAGTCTTACTAGCGGGATTGGCAAAAACATTCAGTACTTC. This codes for CASSLTSGIGKNIQYF. The chain carries TRBV2 and TRBJ2-4; the match to TRBD2 covers 10 bases. Germline CDR1 reads SNHLY; CDR2 reads FYNNEI. CDR3 length: 16 amino acids. V gave up 5 bases and J gave up 3 bases; unmatched junction bases: 7.

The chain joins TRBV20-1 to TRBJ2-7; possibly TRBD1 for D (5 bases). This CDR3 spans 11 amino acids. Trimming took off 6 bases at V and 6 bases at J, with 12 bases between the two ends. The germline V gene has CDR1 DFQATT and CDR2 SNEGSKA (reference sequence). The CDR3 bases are TGCAGTGCGCAACAGGATTCCGAGCAGTACGTC. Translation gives CSAQQDSEQYV.

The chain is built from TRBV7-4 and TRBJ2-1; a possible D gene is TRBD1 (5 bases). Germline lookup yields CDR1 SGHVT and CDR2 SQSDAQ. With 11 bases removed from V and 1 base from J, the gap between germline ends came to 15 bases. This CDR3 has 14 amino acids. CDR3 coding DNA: TGTGCCGCAGGGTCGAGAGAGTCCTACAATGAGCAGTTCTTC. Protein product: CAAGSRESYNEQFF.

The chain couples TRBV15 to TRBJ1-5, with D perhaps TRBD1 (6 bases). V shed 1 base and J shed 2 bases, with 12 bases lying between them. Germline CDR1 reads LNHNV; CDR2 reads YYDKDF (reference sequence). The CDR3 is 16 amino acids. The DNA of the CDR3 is TGTGCCACCAGCAGAGGGGACAACTGGCGCAATCAGCCCCAGCATTTT. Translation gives CATSRGDNWRNQPQHF. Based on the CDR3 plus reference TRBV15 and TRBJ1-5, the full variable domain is DAMVIQNPRYQVTQFGKPVTLSCSQTLNHNVMYWYQQKSSQAPKLLFHYYDKDFNNEADTPDNFQSRRPNTSFCFLDIRSPGLGDTAMYLCATSRGDNWRNQPQHFGDGTRLSIL.

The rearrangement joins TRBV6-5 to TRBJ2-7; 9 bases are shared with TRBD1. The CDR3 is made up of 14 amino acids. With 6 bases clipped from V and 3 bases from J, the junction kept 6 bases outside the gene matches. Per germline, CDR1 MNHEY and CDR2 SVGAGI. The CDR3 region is CASRSGTGSYEQYV. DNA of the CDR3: TGTGCCAGCAGATCCGGGACAGGGAGCTACGAGCAGTACGTC.

The CDR3 reads CASSPWRGPSSYNEQFF. The CDR3 DNA sequence: TGTGCCAGCAGTCCCTGGAGGGGGCCAAGCTCCTACAATGAGCAGTTCTTC. The rearrangement uses TRBV6-6 and TRBJ2-1; tentatively, D is TRBD1 (7 bases). V shed 5 bases and J shed 0 bases, with 17 bases lying between them. The CDR3 runs to 17 residues. Germline assignment: CDR1 MNHNY and CDR2 SVGAGI (reference sequence).

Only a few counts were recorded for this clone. The CDR3 DNA reads as TGTGCCAGCAGCTTGCGGGGGCCTTCCCCTAGCACAGATACGCAGTATTTT. Protein sequence: CASSLRGPSPSTDTQYF. The chain is built from TRBV7-9 and TRBJ2-3; D is perhaps TRBD2 (7 bases). CDR1 and CDR2 from the germline V gene are SEHNR and FQNEAQ (reference sequence). There are 17 residues in the CDR3. V was clipped by 3 bases and J by 0 bases, with 16 bases between them.